This entry lists 25 T cell receptor beta chains sequenced from one sample in a study of blood T cell repertoires in COVID-19. Sequenced by immunoSEQ multiplex PCR; TCRdb stores in-frame clones only, minus some. The sample holds 290,000 or so clones, over 75% seen once. Specimen: PBMCs or T cells enriched from blood (not recorded which). The receptors were sampled from a young woman who had recovered from COVID-19.

This clone has a single count. The chain joins TRBV28 to TRBJ1-2, with no clear D. The CDR3 has 12 amino acids. V lost 4 bases and J lost 3, with 6 bases in between. Germline V gene sequence: CDR1 MDHEN, CDR2 SYDVKM. The CDR3 reads CASSSADYGYTF. DNA for the CDR3: TGTGCCAGCAGTTCAGCGGACTATGGCTACACCTTC.

V is TRBV28 and J is TRBJ2-7, with D maybe TRBD2 (6 bases). There are 14 residues in the CDR3. Trimming removed 5 bases at V and 7 bases at J, with 18 bases between. In germline, CDR1 is MDHEN, CDR2 SYDVKM. The CDR3: CASSPGDSVGEQYF. CDR3 in DNA: TGTGCCAGCAGTCCCGGGGACTCCGTGGGGGAGCAGTACTTC.

V usage is TRBV11-1 and J usage is TRBJ2-3; 12 nucleotides agree with TRBD2. CDR3 size: 16 residues. CDR1 is SGHAT, CDR2 FQDESV, per germline (reference sequence). The V and J ends lost 5 bases and 2 bases, in that order; junction bases with no gene match: 5. The CDR3 region has the DNA TGTGCCAGCAGCCATGCTAGCGGGAGGGTCACAGATACGCAGTATTTT. It specifies CASSHASGRVTDTQYF.

The chain employs TRBV30 and TRBJ1-5; weak D call: TRBD1 (6 bases). The CDR3 spans 14 residues. V was pared by 2 bases and J by 9 bases, with 17 bases between. Germline values: CDR1 GTSNPN, CDR2 SVGIG (reference sequence). The CDR3: CAWSLAGAGPPQHF. DNA for the CDR3: TGTGCCTGGAGTTTGGCGGGGGCAGGACCGCCCCAGCATTTT.

This clone was detected only once. The genes are TRBV7-2 and TRBJ2-2, with 8 bases identical to TRBD1. The CDR3 has 14 residues. The V segment lost 6 bases and the J segment 4 bases; nucleotides outside the gene matches: 4. Germline CDR1 and CDR2: SGHTA and FQGNSA. The CDR3 sequence: CASRRDRFTGELFF. The CDR3 nucleotides read TGTGCCAGCAGAAGGGACAGGTTCACCGGGGAGCTGTTTTTT. The entire variable domain, with the rest obtained from reference TRBV7-2 and TRBJ2-2, is as follows: GAGVSQSPSNKVTEKGKDVELRCDPISGHTALYWYRQSLGQGLEFLIYFQGNSAPDKSGLPSDRFSAERTGGSVSTLTIQRTQQEDSAVYLCASRRDRFTGELFFGEGSRLTVL.

This sequence joins TRBV10-3 and TRBJ2-1, with D possibly TRBD2 on 5 matching bases. The CDR3 runs 16 residues. Per the germline V gene, CDR1 is ENHRY and CDR2 is SYGVKD. V was clipped by 3 bases and J by 2 bases, with 14 bases between them. CDR3 amino acids: CAISDTGESAYNEQFF. The CDR3 DNA reads as TGTGCCATCAGTGATACTGGGGAGTCTGCCTACAATGAGCAGTTCTTC.

V gene TRBV5-1 combines with J gene TRBJ1-1; no firm D call. The CDR3 loop spans 16 amino acids. Trimming took off 4 bases at V and 0 bases at J, with 16 bases between the two ends. The germline V gene has CDR1 SGHRS and CDR2 YFSETQ. The CDR3 DNA follows: TGCGCCAGCAGCGGCGGGGTGAGGAACATGAACACTGAAGCTTTCTTT. Encoded protein: CASSGGVRNMNTEAFF.

The rearrangement links TRBV7-2 to TRBJ1-4; D unresolved. V dropped 5 bases and J dropped 0 bases, with 10 bases sitting between them. The CDR3 runs to 15 residues. Germline V gene data show CDR1 as SGHTA and CDR2 as FQGNSA. In DNA, the CDR3 is TGTGCCAGCAGCCTCAGCGGAACAACTAATGAAAAACTGTTTTTT. This codes for CASSLSGTTNEKLFF.

V usage is TRBV2 and J usage is TRBJ2-7; 8 bases line up with TRBD2. V was clipped by 8 bases and J by 6 bases; unmatched bases: 12. The CDR3 is 14 amino acids. The V gene's germline CDR1 is SNHLY and CDR2 FYNNEI. CDR3 amino acids: CASPSRGGAGEQYF. In DNA form, the CDR3 reads TGTGCCAGCCCATCCCGGGGGGGCGCCGGCGAGCAGTACTTC.

The CDR3 region has the DNA TGTGCCAGCAGCTTGGTGGGTAGCGGGAGTTACGAGCAGTACTTC. Translating it yields CASSLVGSGSYEQYF. This chain connects TRBV5-4 to TRBJ2-7, with 9 bases fitting TRBD2. Germline values: CDR1 SGHNT, CDR2 YYREEE (reference sequence). The CDR3 runs 15 residues. The junction had 5 bases not matched to a gene; V was cut back by 0 bases and J by 4 bases.

Of note for this clone: Compared with germline, one end of the junction differs, possibly owing to a read error. CDR3 nucleotides: TGTGCCAGCCGTTTCAGGAATGAAAAACTGTTTTTT. Amino acids: CASRFRNEKLFF. The gene calls are TRBV27 and TRBJ1-4; no firm D call. CDR3 length equals 12 residues. Germline CDR1 is MNHEY and CDR2 is SMNVEV (reference sequence). The full variable domain, with the rest looked up from reference TRBV27 and TRBJ1-4, is EAQVTQNPRYLITVTGKKLTVTCSQNMNHEYMSWYRQDPGLGLRQIYYSMNVEVTDKGDVPEGYKVSRKEKRNFPLILESPSPNQTSLYFCASRFRNEKLFFGSGTQLSVL.

This clone was observed a handful of times. The chain recombines TRBV30 with TRBJ1-4, with TRBD1 identical over 8 bases. V lost 4 bases, J lost 8 bases, and 9 bases stayed unmatched. Germline lookup yields CDR1 GTSNPN and CDR2 SVGIG (reference sequence). This CDR3 has 14 residues. Here the CDR3 DNA reads TGTGCCTGGACCTCCCAGGGGGCGAAAGAAAAACTGTTTTTT. It translates to CAWTSQGAKEKLFF.

The chain carries TRBV7-6 and TRBJ2-5, with D tentatively TRBD2 (6 bases). Germline values: CDR1 SGHVS, CDR2 FNYEAQ. CDR3 length equals 16 residues. V was trimmed by 6 bases and J by 4 bases, leaving 21 bases between them. The CDR3 coding sequence is TGTGCCAGCAGTTATGGGGGAGAGAGGAGGGCAGAGACCCAGTACTTC. It yields the protein CASSYGGERRAETQYF. Using reference TRBV7-6 and TRBJ2-5 for the parts outside the CDR3, the full variable domain is GAGVSQSPRYKVTKRGQDVALRCDPISGHVSLYWYRQALGQGPEFLTYFNYEAQQDKSGLPNDRFSAERPEGSISTLTIQRTEQRDSAMYRCASSYGGERRAETQYFGPGTRLLVL.

V gene TRBV9 combines with J gene TRBJ2-2; a possible D gene is TRBD2 (6 bases). Trimming cost V 5 bases and J 4 bases, with 15 bases left between them. The germline V gene encodes CDR1 SGDLS and CDR2 YYNGEE. This CDR3 spans 15 amino acids. CDR3 bases: TGTGCCAGCAGTGAGTACGGGAGTGTCACCGGGGAGCTGTTTTTT. As protein: CASSEYGSVTGELFF.

The chain has TRBV27 and TRBJ2-7; 11 positions match TRBD1. J gave up 6 bases and V 1 base, and 5 bases lay outside the gene matches. The V gene's germline CDR1 is MNHEY and CDR2 SMNVEV (reference sequence). This CDR3 has 15 amino acids. The CDR3 DNA sequence: TGTGCCAGCAGTTTATGGGGGACAGGGGGTATCGAGCAGTACTTC. Translation gives CASSLWGTGGIEQYF.

This clone was observed a few times. The CDR3 loop is CASSDLLAAGELFF. In nucleotides, the CDR3 is TGTGCCAGCAGTGATTTGCTAGCAGCCGGGGAGCTGTTTTTT. V is TRBV6-1 and J is TRBJ2-2; D might be TRBD2 (5 bases). V gave up 3 bases and J gave up 6 bases, with 11 bases separating them. CDR3 length: 14 residues. Germline-derived CDR1 and CDR2 are MNHNS and SASEGT.

This chain joins TRBV29-1 and TRBJ2-1, with TRBD2 matching over 13 bases. V shed 6 bases and J 9 bases; nucleotides not matched to a gene: 5. The CDR3 has 13 residues. Germline values: CDR1 SQVTM, CDR2 ANQGSEA. Here the CDR3 reads CSVGTSGNVEQFF. The CDR3 DNA is TGCAGCGTGGGGACTAGCGGGAATGTTGAGCAGTTCTTC.

The chain links TRBV19 to TRBJ2-7, with TRBD1 matching over 7 bases. Germline V gene data show CDR1 as LNHDA and CDR2 as SQIVND (reference sequence). The CDR3 totals 14 residues. The trim removed 8 bases at V and 2 bases at J, leaving 9 bases unmatched. Here the CDR3 reads CASVRQGPPYEQYF. The CDR3 region has the DNA TGTGCCAGTGTCAGACAGGGACCTCCCTACGAGCAGTACTTC.

This clone was seen only once. The chain recombines TRBV3-1 (or the pseudogene TRBV3-2) with TRBJ1-1; D is unclear. From germline, CDR1 is LGHDT and CDR2 YNNKEL (reference sequence). The V end lost 1 base, the J end lost 0 bases, and 6 bases lay between the germline ends. The CDR3 has 14 residues. This chain's CDR3 is CASSQGGLNTEAFF. The CDR3 nucleotides are TGTGCCAGCAGCCAAGGCGGGCTGAACACTGAAGCTTTCTTT.

The rearrangement uses TRBV6-5 and TRBJ1-1; 9 bases match TRBD1. Germline-derived CDR1 and CDR2 are MNHEY and SVGAGI. Trimming at V came to 5 bases and at J to 3 bases, leaving 4 bases not matched to a gene. The length of the CDR3 is 14 residues. Here the CDR3 reads CASSQWTGDTEAFF. As DNA, the CDR3 is TGTGCCAGCAGTCAATGGACAGGGGACACTGAAGCTTTCTTT.

The chain has TRBV7-9 and TRBJ2-2, with 7 bases aligning to TRBD1. V shed 4 bases and J 5 bases; nucleotides not matched to a gene: 1. This CDR3 is built from 13 residues. CDR1 is SEHNR, CDR2 FQNEAQ, per germline (reference sequence). CDR3 protein: CASSYRGTGELFF. CDR3 nucleotides: TGTGCCAGCAGCTACAGGGGAACCGGGGAGCTGTTTTTT.

This clone occurred a few times. The J gene is TRBJ2-2, the V gene TRBV12-3 or TRBV12-4; D is perhaps TRBD1 (5 bases). This CDR3 contains 13 residues. Trimming took off 6 bases at V and 4 bases at J, with 9 bases between the two ends. The CDR3 here is CASSRQSTGELFF. CDR3 coding DNA: TGTGCCAGCAGCCGACAGAGCACCGGGGAGCTGTTTTTT.

The rearrangement joins TRBV29-1 to TRBJ2-3; 8 bases map to TRBD2. V was clipped by 3 bases and J by 4 bases; unmatched bases: 9. Per germline, CDR1 SQVTM and CDR2 ANQGSEA. CDR3 length: 15 residues. CDR3 DNA sequence: TGCAGCGTTGACCACGGGAGGGCCCCATCAGATACGCAGTATTTT. Residues: CSVDHGRAPSDTQYF.

The chain uses TRBV9 and TRBJ2-7; 12 bases align to TRBD2. The CDR3 totals 15 residues. Germline V CDR1 and CDR2: SGDLS, YYNGEE. The V segment lost 3 bases and the J segment 5 bases; nucleotides outside the gene matches: 6. DNA for the CDR3: TGTGCCAGCAGCGAACGACTAGCGGGAGCTCACGAGCAGTACTTC. This gives the protein CASSERLAGAHEQYF.

This clone appeared once. This sequence joins TRBV19 and TRBJ2-7; 8 nucleotides agree with TRBD1. Germline CDR1 LNHDA, CDR2 SQIVND (reference sequence). The CDR3 length is 15 residues. V was clipped by 6 bases and J by 5 bases; unmatched bases: 12. The CDR3 bases are TGTGCCAGTAGGTTCGAGGCAGGGGGCATGAACGAGCAGTACTTC. Translating gives CASRFEAGGMNEQYF.